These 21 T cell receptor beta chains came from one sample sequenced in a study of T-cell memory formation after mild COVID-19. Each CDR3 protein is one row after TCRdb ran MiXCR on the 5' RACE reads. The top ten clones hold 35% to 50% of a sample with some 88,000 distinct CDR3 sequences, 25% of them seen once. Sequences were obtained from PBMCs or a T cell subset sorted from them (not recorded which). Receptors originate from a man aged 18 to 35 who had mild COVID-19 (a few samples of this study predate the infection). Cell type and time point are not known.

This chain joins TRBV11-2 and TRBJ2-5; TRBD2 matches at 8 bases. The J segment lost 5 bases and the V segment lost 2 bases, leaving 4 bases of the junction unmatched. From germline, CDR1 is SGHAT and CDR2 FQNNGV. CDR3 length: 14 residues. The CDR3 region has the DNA TGTGCCAGCAGCTTAAGTACGGGGGGGGAGACCCAGTACTTC. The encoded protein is CASSLSTGGETQYF.

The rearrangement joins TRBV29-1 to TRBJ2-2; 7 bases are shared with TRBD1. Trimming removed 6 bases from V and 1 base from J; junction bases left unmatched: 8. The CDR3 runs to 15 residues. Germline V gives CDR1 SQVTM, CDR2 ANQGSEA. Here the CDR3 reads CSVTLTGKNTGELFF. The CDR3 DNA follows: TGCAGCGTGACCCTGACAGGGAAGAACACCGGGGAGCTGTTTTTT.

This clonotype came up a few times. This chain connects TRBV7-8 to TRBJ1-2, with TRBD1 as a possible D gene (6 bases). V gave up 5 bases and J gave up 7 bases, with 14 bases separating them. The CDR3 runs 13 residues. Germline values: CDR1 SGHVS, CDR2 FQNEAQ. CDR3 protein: CASSPIGTPGYTF. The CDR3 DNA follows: TGTGCCAGCAGCCCCATAGGGACACCTGGCTACACCTTC.

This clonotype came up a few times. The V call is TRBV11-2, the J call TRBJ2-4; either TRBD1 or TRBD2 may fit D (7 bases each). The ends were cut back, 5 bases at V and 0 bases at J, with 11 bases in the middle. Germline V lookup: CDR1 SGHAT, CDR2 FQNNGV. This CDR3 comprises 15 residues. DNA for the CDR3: TGTGCCAGCAGCCCAGGGGGGGGAGCCAAAAACATTCAGTACTTC. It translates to CASSPGGGAKNIQYF. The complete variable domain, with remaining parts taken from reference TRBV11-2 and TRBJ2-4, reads EAGVAQSPRYKIIEKRQSVAFWCNPISGHATLYWYQQILGQGPKLLIQFQNNGVVDDSQLPKDRFSAERLKGVDSTLKIQPAKLEDSAVYLCASSPGGGAKNIQYFGAGTRLSVL.

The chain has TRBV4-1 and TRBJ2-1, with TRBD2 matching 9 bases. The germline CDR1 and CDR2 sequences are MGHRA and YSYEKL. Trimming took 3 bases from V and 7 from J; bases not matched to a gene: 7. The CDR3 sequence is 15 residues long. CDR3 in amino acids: CASSHIAGDGNEQFF. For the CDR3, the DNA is TGCGCCAGCAGCCATATAGCGGGAGATGGGAATGAGCAGTTCTTC.

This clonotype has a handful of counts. The CDR3 sequence: CASSIRQTYGYTF. The CDR3 nucleotides read TGTGCCAGTAGTATTCGGCAGACCTATGGCTACACCTTC. The chain has TRBV19 and TRBJ1-2; D ambiguous. Trimming removed 3 bases from V and 4 bases from J, with 9 bases in between. The CDR3 covers 13 residues. Germline lookup yields CDR1 LNHDA and CDR2 SQIVND (reference sequence).

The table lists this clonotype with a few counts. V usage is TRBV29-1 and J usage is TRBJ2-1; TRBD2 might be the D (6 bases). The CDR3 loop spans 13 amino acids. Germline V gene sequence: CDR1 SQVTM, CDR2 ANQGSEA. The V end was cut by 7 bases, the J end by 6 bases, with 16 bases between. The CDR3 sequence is CSALDGGANEQFF. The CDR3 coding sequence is TGCAGCGCCCTCGACGGCGGGGCCAATGAGCAGTTCTTC.

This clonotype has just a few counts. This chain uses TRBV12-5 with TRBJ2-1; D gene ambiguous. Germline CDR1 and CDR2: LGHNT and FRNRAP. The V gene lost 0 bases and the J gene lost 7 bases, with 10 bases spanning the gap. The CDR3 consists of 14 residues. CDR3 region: CASGLVRPWNEQFF. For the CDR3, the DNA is TGTGCTAGTGGTTTGGTAAGGCCGTGGAATGAGCAGTTCTTC. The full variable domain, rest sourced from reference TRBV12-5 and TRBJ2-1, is DARVTQTPRHKVTEMGQEVTMRCQPILGHNTVFWYRQTMMQGLELLAYFRNRAPLDDSGMPKDRFSAEMPDATLATLKIQPSEPRDSAVYFCASGLVRPWNEQFFGPGTRLTVL.

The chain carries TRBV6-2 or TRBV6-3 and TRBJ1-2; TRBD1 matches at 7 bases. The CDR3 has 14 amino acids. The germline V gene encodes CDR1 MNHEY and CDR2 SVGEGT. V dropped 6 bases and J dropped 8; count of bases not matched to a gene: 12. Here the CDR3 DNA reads TGTGCCAGCAGGCAACAGGGGAATTATCTGGGCTACACCTTC. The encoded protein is CASRQQGNYLGYTF.

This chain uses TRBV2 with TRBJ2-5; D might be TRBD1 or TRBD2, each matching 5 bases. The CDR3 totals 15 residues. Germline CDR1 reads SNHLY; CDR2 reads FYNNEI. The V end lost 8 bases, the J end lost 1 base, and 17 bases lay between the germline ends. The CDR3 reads CASRDRPSLQETQYF. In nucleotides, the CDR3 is TGTGCCAGCCGGGACCGGCCTTCCCTCCAAGAGACCCAGTACTTC. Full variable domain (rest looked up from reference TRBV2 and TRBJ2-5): EPEVTQTPSHQVTQMGQEVILRCVPISNHLYFYWYRQILGQKVEFLVSFYNNEISEKSEIFDDQFSVERPDGSNFTLKIRSTKLEDSAMYFCASRDRPSLQETQYFGPGTRLLVL.

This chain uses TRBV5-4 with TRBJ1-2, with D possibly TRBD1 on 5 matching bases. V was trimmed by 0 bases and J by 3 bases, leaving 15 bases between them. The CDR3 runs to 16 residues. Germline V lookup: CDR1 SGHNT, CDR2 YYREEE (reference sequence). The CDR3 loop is CASSLVLGQGDYGYTF. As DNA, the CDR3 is TGTGCCAGCAGCTTGGTTTTGGGGCAAGGGGACTATGGCTACACCTTC. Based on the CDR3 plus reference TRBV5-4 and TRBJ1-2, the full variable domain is ETGVTQSPTHLIKTRGQQVTLRCSSQSGHNTVSWYQQALGQGPQFIFQYYREEENGRGNFPPRFSGLQFPNYSSELNVNALELDDSALYLCASSLVLGQGDYGYTFGSGTRLTVV.

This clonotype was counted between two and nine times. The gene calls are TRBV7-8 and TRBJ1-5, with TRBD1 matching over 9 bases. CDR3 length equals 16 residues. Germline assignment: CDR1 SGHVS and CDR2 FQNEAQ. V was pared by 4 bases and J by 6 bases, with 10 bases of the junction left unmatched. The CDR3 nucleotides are TGTGCCAGCAGCTCAGGACTGACAGGGGGTATTCAGCCCCAGCATTTT. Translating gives CASSSGLTGGIQPQHF.

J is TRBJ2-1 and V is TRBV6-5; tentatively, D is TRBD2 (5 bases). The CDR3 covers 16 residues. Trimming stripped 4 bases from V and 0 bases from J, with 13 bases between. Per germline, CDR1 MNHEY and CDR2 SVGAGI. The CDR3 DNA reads TGTGCCAGCAGTTCTACCAGCGGCAGCTCCTACAATGAGCAGTTCTTC. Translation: CASSSTSGSSYNEQFF.

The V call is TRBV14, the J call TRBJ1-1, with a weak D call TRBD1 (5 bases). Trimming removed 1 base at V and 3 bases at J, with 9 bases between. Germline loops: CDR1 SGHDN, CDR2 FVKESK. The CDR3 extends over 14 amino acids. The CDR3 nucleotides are TGTGCCAGCAGCCAAGTGGGACGGGACACTGAAGCTTTCTTT. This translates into CASSQVGRDTEAFF.

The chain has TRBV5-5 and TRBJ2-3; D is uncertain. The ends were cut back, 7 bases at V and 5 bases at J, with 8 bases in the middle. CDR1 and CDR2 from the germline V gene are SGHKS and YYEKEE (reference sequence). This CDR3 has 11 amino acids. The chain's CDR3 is CASGQEDTQYF. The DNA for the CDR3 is TGTGCCAGCGGGCAGGAAGATACGCAGTATTTT.

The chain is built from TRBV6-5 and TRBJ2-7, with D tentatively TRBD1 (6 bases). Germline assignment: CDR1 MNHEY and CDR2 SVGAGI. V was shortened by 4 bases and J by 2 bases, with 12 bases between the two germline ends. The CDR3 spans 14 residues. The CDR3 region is CASSFTGSAYEQYF. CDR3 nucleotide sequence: TGTGCCAGCAGTTTTACAGGGAGCGCCTACGAGCAGTACTTC.

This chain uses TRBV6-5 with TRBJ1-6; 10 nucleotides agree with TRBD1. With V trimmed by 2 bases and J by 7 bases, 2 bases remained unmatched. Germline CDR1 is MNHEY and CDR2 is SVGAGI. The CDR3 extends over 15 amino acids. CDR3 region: CASSYATGGNSPLHF. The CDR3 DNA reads TGTGCCAGCAGTTACGCGACAGGGGGCAATTCACCCCTCCACTTT.

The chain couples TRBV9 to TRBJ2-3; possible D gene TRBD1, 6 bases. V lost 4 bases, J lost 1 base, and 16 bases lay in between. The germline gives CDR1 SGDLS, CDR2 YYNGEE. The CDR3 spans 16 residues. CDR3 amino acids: CASSTWGHPGTDTQYF. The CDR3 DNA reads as TGTGCCAGCAGCACCTGGGGGCACCCCGGCACAGATACGCAGTATTTT.

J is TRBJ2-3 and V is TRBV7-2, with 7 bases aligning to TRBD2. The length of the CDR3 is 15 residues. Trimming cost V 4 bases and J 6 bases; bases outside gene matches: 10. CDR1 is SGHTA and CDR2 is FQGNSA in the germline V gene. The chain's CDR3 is CASSSASGEGDTQYF. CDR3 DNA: TGTGCCAGCAGCTCGGCGAGCGGGGAGGGGGATACGCAGTATTTT.

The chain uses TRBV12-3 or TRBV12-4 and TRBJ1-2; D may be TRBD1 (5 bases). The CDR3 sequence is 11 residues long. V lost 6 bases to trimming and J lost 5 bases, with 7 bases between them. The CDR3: CASRGAYGYTF. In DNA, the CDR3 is TGTGCCAGCAGAGGGGCATATGGCTACACCTTC.

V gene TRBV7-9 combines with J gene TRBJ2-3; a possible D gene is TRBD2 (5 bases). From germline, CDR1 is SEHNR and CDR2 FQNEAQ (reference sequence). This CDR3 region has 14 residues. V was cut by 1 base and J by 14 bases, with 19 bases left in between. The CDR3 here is CASSLVRELVVGYF. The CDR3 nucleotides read TGTGCCAGCAGCTTAGTGCGTGAACTAGTGGTTGGGTATTTT. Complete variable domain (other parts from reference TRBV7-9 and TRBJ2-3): DTGVSQNPRHKITKRGQNVTFRCDPISEHNRLYWYRQTLGQGPEFLTYFQNEAQLEKSRLLSDRFSAERPKGSFSTLEIQRTEQGDSAMYLCASSLVRELVVGYFGPGTRLTVL.